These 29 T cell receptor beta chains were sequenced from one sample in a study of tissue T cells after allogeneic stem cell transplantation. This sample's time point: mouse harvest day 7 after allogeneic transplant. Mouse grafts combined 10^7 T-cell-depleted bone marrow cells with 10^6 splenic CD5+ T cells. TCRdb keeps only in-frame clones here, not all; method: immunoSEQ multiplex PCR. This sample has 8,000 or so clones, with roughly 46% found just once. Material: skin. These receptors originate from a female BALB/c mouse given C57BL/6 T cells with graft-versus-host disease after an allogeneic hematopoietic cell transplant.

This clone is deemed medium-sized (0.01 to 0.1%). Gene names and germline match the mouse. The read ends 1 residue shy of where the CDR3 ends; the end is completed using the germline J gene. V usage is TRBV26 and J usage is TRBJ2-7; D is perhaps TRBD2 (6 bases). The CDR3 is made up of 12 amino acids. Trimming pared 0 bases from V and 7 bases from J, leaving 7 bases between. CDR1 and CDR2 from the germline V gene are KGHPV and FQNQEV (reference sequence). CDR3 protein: CASSLSGGEQYF. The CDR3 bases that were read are TGTGCCAGCAGTCTGTCTGGGGGAGAACAGTAC.

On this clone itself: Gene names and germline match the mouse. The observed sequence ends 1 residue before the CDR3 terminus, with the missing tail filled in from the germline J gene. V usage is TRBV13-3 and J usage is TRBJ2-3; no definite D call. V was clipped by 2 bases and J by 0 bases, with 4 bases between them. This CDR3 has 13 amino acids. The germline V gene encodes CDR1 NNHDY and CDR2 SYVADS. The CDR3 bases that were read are TGTGCCAGCAGTGAAAACAGTGCAGAAACGCTGTAT. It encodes CASSENSAETLY. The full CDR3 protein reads CASSENSAETLYF.

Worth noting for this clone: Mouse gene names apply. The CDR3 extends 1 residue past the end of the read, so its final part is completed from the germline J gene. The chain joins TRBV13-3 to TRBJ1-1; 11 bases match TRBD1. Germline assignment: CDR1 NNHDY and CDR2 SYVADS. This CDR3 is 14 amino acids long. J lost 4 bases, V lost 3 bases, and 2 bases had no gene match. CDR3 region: CASSVGTGGTEVFF. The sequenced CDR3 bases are TGTGCCAGCAGTGTGGGGACAGGGGGCACAGAAGTCTTC.

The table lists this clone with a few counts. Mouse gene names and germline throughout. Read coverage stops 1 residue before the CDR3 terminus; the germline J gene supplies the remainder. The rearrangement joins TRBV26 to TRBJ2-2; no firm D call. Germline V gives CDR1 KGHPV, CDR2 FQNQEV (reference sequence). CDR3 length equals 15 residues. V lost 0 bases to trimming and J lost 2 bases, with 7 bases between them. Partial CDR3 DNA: TGTGCCAGCAGTCTGTCGTCGGGGAACACCGGGCAGCTCTAC. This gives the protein CASSLSSGNTGQLY. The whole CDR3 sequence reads CASSLSSGNTGQLYF.

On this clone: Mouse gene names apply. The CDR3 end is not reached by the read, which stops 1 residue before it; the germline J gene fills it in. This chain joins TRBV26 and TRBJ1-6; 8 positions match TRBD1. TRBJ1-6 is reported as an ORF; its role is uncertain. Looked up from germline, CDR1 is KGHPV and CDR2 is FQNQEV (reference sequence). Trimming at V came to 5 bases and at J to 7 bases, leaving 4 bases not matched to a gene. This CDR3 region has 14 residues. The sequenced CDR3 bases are TGTGCCAGCAGTTCGGACAGGGCGAATTCGCCCCTCTAC. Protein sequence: CASSSDRANSPLY. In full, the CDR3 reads CASSSDRANSPLYF.

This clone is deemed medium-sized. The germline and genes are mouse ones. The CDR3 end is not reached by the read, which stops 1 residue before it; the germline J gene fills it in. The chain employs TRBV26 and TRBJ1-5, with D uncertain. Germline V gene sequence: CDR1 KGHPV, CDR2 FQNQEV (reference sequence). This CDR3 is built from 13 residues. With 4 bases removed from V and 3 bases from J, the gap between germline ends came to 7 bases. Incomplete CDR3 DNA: TGTGCCAGCAGTCGTGACGGCAACCAGGCTCCGCTT. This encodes CASSRDGNQAPL. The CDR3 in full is CASSRDGNQAPLF.

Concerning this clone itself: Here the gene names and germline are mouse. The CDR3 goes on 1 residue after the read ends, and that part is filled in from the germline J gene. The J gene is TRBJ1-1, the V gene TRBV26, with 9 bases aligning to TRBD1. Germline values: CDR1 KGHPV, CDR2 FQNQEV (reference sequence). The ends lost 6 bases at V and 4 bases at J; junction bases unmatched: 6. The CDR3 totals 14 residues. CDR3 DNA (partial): TGTGCCAGCAGAGCCGGGACAGGGAGCACAGAAGTCTTC. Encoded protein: CASRAGTGSTEVF. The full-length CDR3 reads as CASRAGTGSTEVFF.

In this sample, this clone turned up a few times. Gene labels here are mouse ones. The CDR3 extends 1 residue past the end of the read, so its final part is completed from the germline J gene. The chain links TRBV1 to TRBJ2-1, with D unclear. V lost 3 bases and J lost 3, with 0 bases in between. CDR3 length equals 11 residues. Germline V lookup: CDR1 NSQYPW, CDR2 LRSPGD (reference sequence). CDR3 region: CTCSAYAEQFF. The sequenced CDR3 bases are TGCACCTGCAGTGCCTATGCTGAGCAGTTC.

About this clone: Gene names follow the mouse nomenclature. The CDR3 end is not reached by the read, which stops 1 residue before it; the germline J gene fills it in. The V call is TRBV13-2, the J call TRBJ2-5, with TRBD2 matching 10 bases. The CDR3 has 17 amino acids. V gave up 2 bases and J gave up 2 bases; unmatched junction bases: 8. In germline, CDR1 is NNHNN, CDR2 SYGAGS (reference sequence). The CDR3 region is CASGEPLYWGGQDTQYF. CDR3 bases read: TGTGCCAGCGGTGAGCCCCTCTACTGGGGGGGCCAAGACACCCAGTAC.

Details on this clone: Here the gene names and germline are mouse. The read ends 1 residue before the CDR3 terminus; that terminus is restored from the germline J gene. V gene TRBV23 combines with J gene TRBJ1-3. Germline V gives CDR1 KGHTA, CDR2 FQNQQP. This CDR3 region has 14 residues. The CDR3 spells CSSSQGGSGNTLYF. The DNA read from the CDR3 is TGCTCCAGCAGTCAAGGGGGTTCTGGAAATACGCTCTAT.

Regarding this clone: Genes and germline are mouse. The sequenced part of the CDR3 DNA is TGTGCCAGCAGCTCCTGGGGGTTGACCGGGCAGCTCTAC. Translated, it gives CASSSWGLTGQLY. The whole CDR3 region reads CASSSWGLTGQLYF. This chain links TRBV3 with TRBJ2-2; TRBD2 matches 7 bases. Read coverage stops 1 residue before the CDR3 terminus; the germline J gene supplies the remainder. The length of the CDR3 is 14 residues. V shed 4 bases and J 5 bases; nucleotides not matched to a gene: 4. The germline V gene encodes CDR1 SNHLY and CDR2 FYNGKV (reference sequence).

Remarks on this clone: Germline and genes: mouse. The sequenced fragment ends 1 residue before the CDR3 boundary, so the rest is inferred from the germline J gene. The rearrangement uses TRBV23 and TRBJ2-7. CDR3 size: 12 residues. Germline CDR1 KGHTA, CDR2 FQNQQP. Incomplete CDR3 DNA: TGCTCCAGCAGTCAATCGAGGCGAGAACAGTAC. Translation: CSSSQSRREQY. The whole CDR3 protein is CSSSQSRREQYF.

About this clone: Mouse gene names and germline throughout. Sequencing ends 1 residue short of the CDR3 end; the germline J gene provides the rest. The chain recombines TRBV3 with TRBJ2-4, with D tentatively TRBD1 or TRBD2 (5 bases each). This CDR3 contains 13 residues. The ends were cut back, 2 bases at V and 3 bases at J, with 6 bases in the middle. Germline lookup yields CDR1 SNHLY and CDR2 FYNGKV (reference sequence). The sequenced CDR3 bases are TGTGCCAGCAGCTTATGGGGCCAAAACACCTTGTAC. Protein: CASSLWGQNTLY. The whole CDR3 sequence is CASSLWGQNTLYF.

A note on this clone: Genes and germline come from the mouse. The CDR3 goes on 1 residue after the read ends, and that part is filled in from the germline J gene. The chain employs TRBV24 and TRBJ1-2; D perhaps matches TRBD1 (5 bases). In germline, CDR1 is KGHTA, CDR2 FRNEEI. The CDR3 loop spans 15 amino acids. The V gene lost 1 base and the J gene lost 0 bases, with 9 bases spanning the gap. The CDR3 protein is CASSLWGGANSDYTF. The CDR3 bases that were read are TGTGCCAGCAGTCTGTGGGGGGGGGCAAACTCCGACTACACC.

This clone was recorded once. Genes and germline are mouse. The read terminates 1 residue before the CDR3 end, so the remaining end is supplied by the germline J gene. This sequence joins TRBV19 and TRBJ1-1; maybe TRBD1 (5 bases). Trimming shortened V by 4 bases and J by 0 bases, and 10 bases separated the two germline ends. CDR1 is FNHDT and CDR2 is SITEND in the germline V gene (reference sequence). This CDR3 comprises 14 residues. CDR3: CASSPGTANTEVFF. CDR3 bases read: TGTGCCAGCAGTCCCGGGACGGCAAACACAGAAGTCTTC.

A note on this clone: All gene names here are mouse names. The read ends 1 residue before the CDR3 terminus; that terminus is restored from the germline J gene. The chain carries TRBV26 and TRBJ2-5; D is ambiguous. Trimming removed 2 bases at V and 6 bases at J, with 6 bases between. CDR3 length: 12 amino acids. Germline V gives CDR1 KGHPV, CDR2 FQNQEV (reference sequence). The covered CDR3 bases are TGTGCCAGCAGTCTGGTGAGGGACACCCAGTAC. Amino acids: CASSLVRDTQY. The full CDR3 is CASSLVRDTQYF.

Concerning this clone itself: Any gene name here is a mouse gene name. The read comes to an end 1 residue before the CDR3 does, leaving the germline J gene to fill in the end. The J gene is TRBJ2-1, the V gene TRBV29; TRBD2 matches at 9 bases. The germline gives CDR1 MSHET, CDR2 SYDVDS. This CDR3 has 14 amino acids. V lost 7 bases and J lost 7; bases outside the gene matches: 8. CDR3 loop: CASKLGGAGAEQFF. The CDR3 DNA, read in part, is TGTGCTAGCAAGCTGGGGGGGGCAGGAGCTGAGCAGTTC.

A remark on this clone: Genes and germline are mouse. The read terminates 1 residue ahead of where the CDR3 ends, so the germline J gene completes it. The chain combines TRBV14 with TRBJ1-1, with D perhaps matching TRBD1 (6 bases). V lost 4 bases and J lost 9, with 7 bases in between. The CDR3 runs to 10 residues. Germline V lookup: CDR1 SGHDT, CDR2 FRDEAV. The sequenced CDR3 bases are TGTGCCAGCAGTCGGGACAAAGTCTTC. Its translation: CASSRDKVF. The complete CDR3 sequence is CASSRDKVFF.

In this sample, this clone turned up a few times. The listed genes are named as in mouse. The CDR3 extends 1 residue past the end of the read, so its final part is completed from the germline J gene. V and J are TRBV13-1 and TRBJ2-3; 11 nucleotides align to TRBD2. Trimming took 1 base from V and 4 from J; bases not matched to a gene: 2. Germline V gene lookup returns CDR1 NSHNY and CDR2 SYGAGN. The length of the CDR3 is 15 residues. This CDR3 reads CASSDNWGGPETLYF. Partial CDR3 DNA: TGTGCCAGCAGTGATAACTGGGGGGGCCCAGAAACGCTGTAT.

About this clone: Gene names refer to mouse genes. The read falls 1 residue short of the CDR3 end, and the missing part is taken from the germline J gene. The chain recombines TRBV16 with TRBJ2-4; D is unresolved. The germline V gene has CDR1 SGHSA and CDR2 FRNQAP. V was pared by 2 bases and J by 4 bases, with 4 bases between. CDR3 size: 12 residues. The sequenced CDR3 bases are TGTGCAAGCAGCTTAACAAAAAACACCTTGTAC. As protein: CASSLTKNTLY. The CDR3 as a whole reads CASSLTKNTLYF. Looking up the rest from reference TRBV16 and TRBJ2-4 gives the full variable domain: NAGVIQTPRHKVTGKGQEATLWCEPISGHSAVFWYRQTIVQGLEFLTYFRNQAPIDDSGMPKERFSAQMPNQSHSTLKIQSTQPQDSAVYLCASSLTKNTLYFGAGTRLSVL.

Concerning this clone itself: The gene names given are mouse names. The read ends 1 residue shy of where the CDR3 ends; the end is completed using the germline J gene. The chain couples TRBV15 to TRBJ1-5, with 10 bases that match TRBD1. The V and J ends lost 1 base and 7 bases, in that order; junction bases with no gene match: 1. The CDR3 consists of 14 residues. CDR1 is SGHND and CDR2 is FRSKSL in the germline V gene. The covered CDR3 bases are TGTGCCAGCAGTTTAGAGGACAGGGGGCAGGCTCCGCTT. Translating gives CASSLEDRGQAPL. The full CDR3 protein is CASSLEDRGQAPLF.

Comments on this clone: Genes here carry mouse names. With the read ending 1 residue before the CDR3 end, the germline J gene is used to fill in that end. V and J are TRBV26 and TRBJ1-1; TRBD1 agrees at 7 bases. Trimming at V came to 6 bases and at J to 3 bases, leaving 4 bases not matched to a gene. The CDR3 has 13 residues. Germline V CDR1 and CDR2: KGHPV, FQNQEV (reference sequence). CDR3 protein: CASSYRGDTEVFF. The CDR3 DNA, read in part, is TGTGCCAGCAGCTACAGGGGTGACACAGAAGTCTTC.

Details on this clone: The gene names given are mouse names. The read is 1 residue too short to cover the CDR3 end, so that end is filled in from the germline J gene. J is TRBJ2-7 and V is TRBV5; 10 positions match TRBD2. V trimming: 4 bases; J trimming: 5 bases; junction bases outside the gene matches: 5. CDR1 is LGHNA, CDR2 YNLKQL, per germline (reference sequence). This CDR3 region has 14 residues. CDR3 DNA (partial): TGTGCCAGCAGCCCCCGTGACTGGGGGGATGAACAGTAC. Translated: CASSPRDWGDEQY. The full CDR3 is CASSPRDWGDEQYF.

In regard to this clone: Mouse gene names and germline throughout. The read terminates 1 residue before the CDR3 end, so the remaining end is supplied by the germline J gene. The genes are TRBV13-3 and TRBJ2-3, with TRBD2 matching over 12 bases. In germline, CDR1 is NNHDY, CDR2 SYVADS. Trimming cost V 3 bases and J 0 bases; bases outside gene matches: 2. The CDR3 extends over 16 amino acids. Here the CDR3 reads CASSAGTGGSAETLYF. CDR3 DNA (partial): TGTGCCAGCAGTGCCGGGACTGGGGGGAGTGCAGAAACGCTGTAT.

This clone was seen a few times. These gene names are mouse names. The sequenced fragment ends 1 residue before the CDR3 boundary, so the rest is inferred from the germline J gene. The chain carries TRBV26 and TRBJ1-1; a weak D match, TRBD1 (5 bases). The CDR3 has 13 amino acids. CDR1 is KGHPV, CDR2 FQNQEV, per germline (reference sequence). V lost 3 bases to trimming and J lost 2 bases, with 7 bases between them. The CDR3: CASSLRDNTEVFF. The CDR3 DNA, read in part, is TGTGCCAGCAGTCTCCGGGACAACACAGAAGTCTTC.

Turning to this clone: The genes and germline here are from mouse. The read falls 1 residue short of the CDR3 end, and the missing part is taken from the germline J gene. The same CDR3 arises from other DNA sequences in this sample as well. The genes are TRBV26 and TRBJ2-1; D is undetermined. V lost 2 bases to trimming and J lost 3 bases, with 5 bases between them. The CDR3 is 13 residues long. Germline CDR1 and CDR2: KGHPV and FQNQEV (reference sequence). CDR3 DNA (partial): TGTGCCAGCAGTCTGAACAGCTATGCTGAGCAGTTC. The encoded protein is CASSLNSYAEQF. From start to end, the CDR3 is CASSLNSYAEQFF.

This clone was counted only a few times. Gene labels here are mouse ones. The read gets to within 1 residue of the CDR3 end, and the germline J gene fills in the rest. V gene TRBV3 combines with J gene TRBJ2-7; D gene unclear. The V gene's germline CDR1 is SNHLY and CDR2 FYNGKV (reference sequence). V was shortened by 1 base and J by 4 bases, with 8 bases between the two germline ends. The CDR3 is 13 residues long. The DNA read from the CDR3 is TGTGCCAGCAGCTTAGAGCTAGGATATGAACAGTAC. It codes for CASSLELGYEQY. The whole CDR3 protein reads CASSLELGYEQYF.

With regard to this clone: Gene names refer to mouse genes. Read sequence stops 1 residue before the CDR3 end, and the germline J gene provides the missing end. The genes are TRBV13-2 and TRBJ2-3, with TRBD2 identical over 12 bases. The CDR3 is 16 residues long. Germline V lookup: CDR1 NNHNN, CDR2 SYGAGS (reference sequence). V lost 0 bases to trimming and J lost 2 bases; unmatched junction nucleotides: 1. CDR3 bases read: TGTGCCAGCGGTGATGGACTGGGGGGGCTTGCAGAAACGCTGTAT. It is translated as CASGDGLGGLAETLY. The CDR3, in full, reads CASGDGLGGLAETLYF.

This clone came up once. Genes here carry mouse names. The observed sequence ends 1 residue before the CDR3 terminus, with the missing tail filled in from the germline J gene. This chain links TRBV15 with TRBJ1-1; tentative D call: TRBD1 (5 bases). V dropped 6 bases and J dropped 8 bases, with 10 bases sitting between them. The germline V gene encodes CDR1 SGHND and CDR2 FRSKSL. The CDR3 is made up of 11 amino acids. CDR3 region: CASSPPGEVFF. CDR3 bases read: TGTGCCAGCAGCCCTCCAGGGGAAGTCTTC.